This T cell receptor (beta chain) was found in a study of CD8+CD57+ T cells in acquired aplastic anemia. General study findings and limits: Patients and controls shared 25 to 35 CD8+ CDR3 sequences, which appeared highly expressed in patients and within their immunodominant clones.

About this clonotype: The antigen is unknown.

The study profiled TCR beta VDJ and CDR3 using genomic DNA as template. From the reads, TCRdb called clonotypes with MiXCR, one entry per CDR3 protein. Found here are under 200,000 distinct CDR3 sequences, 64% of them singletons; the top ten hold 40% to 55%. The sequenced sample was sorted CD4+, CD8+, or CD8+CD57+ T cells (not recorded which) from PBMCs. This clonotype was sampled from a human donor with severe aplastic anemia or a healthy control (not recorded which).

CDR3 loop: CASSQELVRSDTQYF. CDR3 in DNA: TGTGCCAGCAGCCAAGAACTCGTACGGTCAGATACGCAGTATTTT. The chain employs TRBV3-1 and TRBJ2-3; D is uncertain. Germline V gene sequence: CDR1 LGHDT, CDR2 YNNKEL (reference sequence). V was trimmed by 0 bases and J by 4 bases, leaving 11 bases between them. This CDR3 contains 15 residues.